The clone carrying this T cell receptor beta chain was counted a few times. Its antigen is unidentified. The data are from a study of response to subunit inactivated influenza vaccine. Study findings and constraints: Only a handful of new T cells, the authors suggested, are recruited with each seasonal influenza vaccination.

Via MiXCR, TCRdb re-called the RT-PCR reads, giving one row per CDR3 protein. Here the sample spans some 500,000 distinct CDR3 sequences, over 10% being singletons. There are 12 residues in the CDR3. V lost 3 bases and J 5 bases, leaving 11 bases between the germline ends. The germline CDR1 and CDR2 sequences are DFQATT and SNEGSKA (reference sequence). This sequence originates from a man between 45 and 60 years old who received an inactivated influenza vaccine. The rearrangement links TRBV20-1 to TRBJ2-7, with D perhaps matching TRBD1 (5 bases). The sequencing used PBMCs from blood, collected 35 to 45 days after vaccination. CDR3 sequence: CSASKGYHEQYF. The CDR3 nucleotides are TGCAGTGCTAGTAAGGGGTATCACGAGCAGTACTTC.